This TCR beta chain appears in the sequencing data of a study of blood T cell repertoires in COVID-19. Study information: Sample material is recorded as cDNA or gDNA derived from T cells, B-cell-depleted T cells, or PBMCs.

Study processing details: Scientists estimated how many nucleated cells there were by amplifying reference gene primers. Generated by immunoSEQ multiplex PCR, the TCRdb table keeps only in-frame clones and is missing some. V, J and clone size were drawn from that table, and D and trimming were deduced from the DNA. Of 270,000 or so clones detected, roughly 91% appear once; the ten largest clones hold around 4.4%. Germline V lookup: CDR1 LGHDT, CDR2 YNNKEL (reference sequence). The CDR3 contains 13 residues. V lost 7 bases and J lost 4, with 8 bases in between. Material for sequencing was peripheral blood. The chain is built from TRBV3-1 (or the pseudogene TRBV3-2) and TRBJ1-6; no clear D gene. The TCR sequence derives from a man between 35 and 55 years old with acute or convalescent COVID-19. The CDR3 sequence is CASNHRYNSPLHF. DNA of the CDR3: TGTGCCAGCAACCACAGATATAATTCACCCCTCCACTTT.